Listed below are T cell receptor beta chains from one sample, sequenced in a study of regulatory T cells in long-lasting Graves disease. TCRdb recomputed calls from the multiplex PCR reads with MiXCR, one row per CDR3 protein. The sample comprises about 350,000 distinct CDR3 sequences, about a sixth of which are singletons, and 20% rests with the top ten. The same data also contributed to another study, on T cells in Graves' hyperthyroidism and ophthalmopathy.

The sequencing used peripheral blood mononuclear cells (PBMCs), collected at new diagnosis, from a patient treated with antithyroid drugs. Receptors were obtained from a young woman with Graves disease. Both conserved end residues are part of each CDR3. The D gene is left open where the match is weak. The size field is filled for only some rows; it gives once, few, many or a size class.

.	many	TRBV5-1	TRBJ2-2	TGCGCCAGCAGCTTGGCCCCACGCCTATCGAGCACCGGGGAGCTGTTTTTT	CASSLAPRLSSTGELFF
.	many	TRBV6-1	TRBJ2-7	TGTGCCAGCAGTCTTGACACGAGCTCCTACGAGCAGTACTTC	CASSLDTSSYEQYF
TRBD2	few	TRBV27	TRBJ2-1	TGTGCCAGCAGTCGTCGAGGGAGCGGGGCGTTCTTC	CASSRRGSGAFF
TRBD1	many	TRBV28	TRBJ1-5	TGTGCCAGCAGTTTTATGGCAGGGGGTAGCAATCAGCCCCAGCATTTT	CASSFMAGGSNQPQHF
.	few	TRBV19	TRBJ2-3	TGTGCCAGTAGTTCTCCTTTGGGACTTGCTCGCACAGATACGCAGTATTTT	CASSSPLGLARTDTQYF
TRBD2	.	TRBV29-1	TRBJ2-5	TGCAGCGTTTTCCCCAACAGCGGGGGTCGGGAGACCCAGTACTTC	CSVFPNSGGRETQYF
.	.	TRBV28	TRBJ1-3	TGTGCCAGCAGTTTGGCCGCAGCTAGGGACACCACATATTTT	CASSLAAARDTTYF
TRBD2	.	TRBV6-1	TRBJ2-3	TGTGCCAGCAGTGGACTAGCGGGGGACACAGATACGCAGTATTTT	CASSGLAGDTDTQYF
.	.	TRBV25-1	TRBJ2-7	TGTGCCAGCGAGGGACGCTCCGGCTACGAGCAGTACTTC	CASEGRSGYEQYF
.	many	TRBV28	TRBJ2-1	TGTGCCAGCAGACCCGGTCCTTCTAGAACGTACAATGAGCAGTTCTTC	CASRPGPSRTYNEQFF
.	few	TRBV6-2/TRBV6-3	TRBJ1-3	TGTGCCAGCGGTCCGAGGGAGAACACCATATATTTT	CASGPRENTIYF
TRBD1	many	TRBV2	TRBJ2-7	TGTGCCAGCAGTCCACCGGGACAGTACTACGAGCAGTACTTC	CASSPPGQYYEQYF
TRBD1	once	TRBV27	TRBJ2-7	TGTGCCAGCAGCCGCACGGGACAGGGGTCCTTCTTCCGGCCCTACGAGCAGTACTTC	CASSRTGQGSFFRPYEQYF
.	few	TRBV20-1	TRBJ2-1	TGCAGTGCTAGTTTAACGGGCTCCTACAATGAGCAGTTCTTC	CSASLTGSYNEQFF
.	many	TRBV7-8	TRBJ2-1	TGTGCCAGCAGCTTAGGGTTTACTGGGAATTGGTTCAATGAGCAGTTCTTC	CASSLGFTGNWFNEQFF
.	many	TRBV14	TRBJ2-7	TGTGCCAGCAGCCAAAAAGCCTACGAGCAGTACTTC	CASSQKAYEQYF
TRBD1	.	TRBV19	TRBJ1-1	TGTGCCAGTAGTATCGGAAAGGACAGGGGAACTGAAGCTTTCTTT	CASSIGKDRGTEAFF
.	.	TRBV3-1	TRBJ1-1	TGTGCCAGCAGCCAAGCAGGGCAGGGTCACACTGAAGCTTTCTTT	CASSQAGQGHTEAFF
TRBD1	.	TRBV6-2/TRBV6-3	TRBJ1-2	TGTGCCAGCAGTTACACCTGGACAGGGAGGGACGGCTTCACCTTC	CASSYTWTGRDGFTF
.	many	TRBV7-2	TRBJ2-3	TGTGCCAGCAGCTTATCTTTGGGGGCACGGAGAGATACGCAGTATTTT	CASSLSLGARRDTQYF
TRBD2	.	TRBV12-3/TRBV12-4	TRBJ2-1	TGTGCCAGCAGTGCGGGAGAGGCTTACAATGAGCAGTTCTTC	CASSAGEAYNEQFF
.	once	TRBV18	TRBJ1-1	TGTGCCAGCTCACCATCTGAGGGCGAGAGCACTGAAGCTTTCTTT	CASSPSEGESTEAFF
.	.	TRBV28	TRBJ1-3	TGTGCCAGCAGTTTAGGTGCAGGGCGTGGAAACACCATATATTTT	CASSLGAGRGNTIYF
TRBD1	few	TRBV6-1	TRBJ1-1	TGTGCCAGCAGTCGTGGGACAGGGGTCACTGAAGCTTTCTTT	CASSRGTGVTEAFF
.	.	TRBV14	TRBJ2-3	TGTGCCAGCAGCGCACCCGGGGGCGATACGCAGTATTTT	CASSAPGGDTQYF
.	many	TRBV20-1	TRBJ1-2	TGCAGTGCCCCCGTAAGGAATGGCTACACCTTC	CSAPVRNGYTF
TRBD1	many	TRBV5-1	TRBJ1-1	TGTGCCAGCAGCCGGGACAGGGCGAACACTGAAGCTTTCTTT	CASSRDRANTEAFF
.	many	TRBV3-1	TRBJ1-3	TGTGCCAGCAGCCAAGTTAAGGGAACTGGAAACACCATATATTTT	CASSQVKGTGNTIYF
.	many	TRBV28	TRBJ1-5	TGTGCCAGCAGTTCGCCCGTCATGGGGGATCAGCCCCAGCATTTT	CASSSPVMGDQPQHF
.	many	TRBV7-2	TRBJ1-2	TGTGCCAGCAGCTTAGGCACAGACTATGGCTACACCTTC	CASSLGTDYGYTF
TRBD2	.	TRBV2	TRBJ2-5	TGTGCCAGCAGTGAATCGGGCGGGGGGAAAGAGACCCAGTACTTC	CASSESGGGKETQYF
TRBD2	.	TRBV11-1	TRBJ2-5	TGTGCCAGCAGCCTCCGGACTAGCGGGGGGCAACAAGAGGCCCAGTACTTC	CASSLRTSGGQQEAQYF
.	many	TRBV28	TRBJ2-1	TGTGCCAGCAACCTTGCTGTCAACAATGAGCAGTTCTTC	CASNLAVNNEQFF
.	many	TRBV5-6	TRBJ1-2	TGTGCCAGCAGGCGGCAGGGGCTAAACCTGAACTATGGCTACACCTTC	CASRRQGLNLNYGYTF
TRBD1	many	TRBV12-5	TRBJ2-7	TGTGCTAGGAGACAGGGGGCTCACGAGCAGTACTTC	CARRQGAHEQYF
.	.	TRBV19	TRBJ2-4	TGTGCCAGTAGTTCTACCGGGTCCGCGTATGAGTACTTC	CASSSTGSAYEYF
.	many	TRBV18	TRBJ1-2	TGTGCCAGCTCACCTGGGGGGGCGGACTATGGCTACACCTTC	CASSPGGADYGYTF
TRBD1	many	TRBV7-6	TRBJ1-4	TGTGCCAGCAGCCCAGGGACAGGCGGTGAAAAACTGTTTTTT	CASSPGTGGEKLFF
TRBD1	.	TRBV6-1	TRBJ2-7	TGTGCCAGCAGTGTGGGGACAGGGGTTTCCTACGAGCAGTACTTC	CASSVGTGVSYEQYF
.	many	TRBV20-1	TRBJ2-3	TGCAGTGCTCCGGACAACACAGATACGCAGTATTTT	CSAPDNTDTQYF
.	many	TRBV2	TRBJ1-4	TGTGCCAGCAGTGAAGGGGCCCTTCTTGAAAAACTGTTTTTT	CASSEGALLEKLFF
.	many	TRBV11-2	TRBJ2-7	TGTGCCAGCAGCTTGGGCAGGGGTGGCTACGAGCAGTACTTC	CASSLGRGGYEQYF
.	many	TRBV12-3/TRBV12-4	TRBJ1-1	TGTGCCAGCATTCAGAACACTGAAGCTTTCTTT	CASIQNTEAFF
.	many	TRBV24-1	TRBJ2-5	TGTGCCACCAGTGATTTGTGGGACTCTCAAGAGACCCAGTACTTC	CATSDLWDSQETQYF
.	once	TRBV5-5	TRBJ2-4	TGTGCCAGCAGCTTGGGGCTAAGGGCAGGGTGGGCCAACATTCAGTACTTC	CASSLGLRAGWANIQYF
TRBD2	many	TRBV2	TRBJ2-3	TGTGCCAGCAGTGGAAGACTAGCGATCACAGATACGCAGTATTTT	CASSGRLAITDTQYF
.	many	TRBV11-3	TRBJ1-6	TGTGCCAGCAGTTTTACAAATTCACCCCTCCACTTT	CASSFTNSPLHF
TRBD1	.	TRBV9	TRBJ1-1	TGTGCCAGCGGCGTAGAGGGACAGACCCCCACTGAAGCTTTCTTT	CASGVEGQTPTEAFF